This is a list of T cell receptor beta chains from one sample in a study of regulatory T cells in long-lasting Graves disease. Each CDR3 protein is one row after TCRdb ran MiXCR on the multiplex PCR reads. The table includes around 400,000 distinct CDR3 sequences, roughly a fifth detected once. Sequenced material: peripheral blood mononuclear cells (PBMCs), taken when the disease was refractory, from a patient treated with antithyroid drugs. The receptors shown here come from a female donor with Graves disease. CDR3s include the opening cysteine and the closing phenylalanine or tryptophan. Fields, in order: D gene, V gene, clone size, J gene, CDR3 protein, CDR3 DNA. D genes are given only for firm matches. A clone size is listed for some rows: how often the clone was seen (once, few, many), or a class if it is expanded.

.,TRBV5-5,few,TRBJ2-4,CASSQTTPGGNKNIQYF,TGTGCCAGCAGCCAAACTACTCCTGGCGGTAATAAAAACATTCAGTACTTC
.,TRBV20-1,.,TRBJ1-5,CSARRQLDQPQHF,TGCAGTGCTAGACGGCAGTTGGATCAGCCCCAGCATTTT
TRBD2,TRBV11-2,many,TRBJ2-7,CASSVAGLAGGAYEQYF,TGTGCCAGCAGCGTCGCGGGACTAGCGGGAGGTGCCTACGAGCAGTACTTC
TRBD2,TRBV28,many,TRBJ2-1,CASSPAGGSYNEQFF,TGTGCCAGCAGTCCAGCGGGAGGCTCCTACAATGAGCAGTTCTTC
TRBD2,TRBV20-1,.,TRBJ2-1,CSAVAGGPINEQFF,TGCAGTGCTGTAGCGGGAGGGCCGATAAATGAGCAGTTCTTC
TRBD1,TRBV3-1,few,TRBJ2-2,CASSQADRAGIGELFF,TGTGCCAGCAGCCAAGCGGACAGGGCTGGGATCGGGGAGCTGTTTTTT
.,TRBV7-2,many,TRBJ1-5,CASSTENSANQPQHF,TGTGCCAGCAGCACCGAGAACAGTGCGAATCAGCCCCAGCATTTT
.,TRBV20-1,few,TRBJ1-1,CSATWRGLSTEAFF,TGCAGTGCAACATGGAGAGGATTGAGCACTGAAGCTTTCTTT
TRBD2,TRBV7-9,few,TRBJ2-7,CASSLGSGLSYEQYF,TGTGCCAGCAGCTTAGGTAGCGGGCTTTCCTACGAGCAGTACTTC
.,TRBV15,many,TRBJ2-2,CATSSKDRLIAGELFF,TGTGCCACCAGCAGCAAGGACAGATTAATAGCCGGGGAGCTGTTTTTT
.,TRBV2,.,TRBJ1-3,CASSEKLTGNTIYF,TGTGCCAGCAGTGAAAAACTGACGGGAAACACCATATATTTT
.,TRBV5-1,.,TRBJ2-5,CASSLNIGQETQYF,TGCGCCAGCAGCCTAAACATCGGCCAAGAGACCCAGTACTTC
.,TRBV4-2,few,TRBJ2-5,CASSQGGRPIAF,TGTGCCAGCAGCCAAGGGGGGAGACCTATAGCCTTC
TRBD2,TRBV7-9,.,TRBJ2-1,CASSSLAGGSPNYNEQFF,TGTGCCAGCAGCTCCCTAGCGGGAGGGTCCCCAAACTACAATGAGCAGTTCTTC
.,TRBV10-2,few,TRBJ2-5,CASEGSRLETQYF,TGCGCCAGCGAAGGTTCTCGGCTAGAGACCCAGTACTTC
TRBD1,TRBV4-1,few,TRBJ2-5,CASSQPGTGGETQYF,TGCGCCAGCAGCCAACCCGGGACAGGAGGAGAGACCCAGTACTTC
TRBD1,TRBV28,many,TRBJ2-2,CASSLMRAGGTGELFF,TGTGCCAGCAGTTTAATGAGGGCAGGGGGCACCGGGGAGCTGTTTTTT
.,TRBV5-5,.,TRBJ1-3,CASSLLATATMNTIYF,TGTGCCAGCAGCCTACTAGCTACAGCGACCATGAACACCATATATTTT
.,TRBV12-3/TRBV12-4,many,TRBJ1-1,CASSLRHVNTEAFF,TGTGCCAGCAGTCTAAGACACGTGAACACTGAAGCTTTCTTT
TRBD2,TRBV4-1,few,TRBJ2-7,CASSQGSLAGTTYEQYF,TGCGCCAGCAGCCAAGGGAGTCTAGCGGGAACCACCTACGAGCAGTACTTC
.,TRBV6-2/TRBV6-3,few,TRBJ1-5,CASSYLADGNQPQHF,TGTGCCAGCAGTTACTTGGCTGATGGTAATCAGCCCCAGCATTTT
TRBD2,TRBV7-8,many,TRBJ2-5,CASSLRLAGGETQYF,TGTGCCAGCAGCCTACGCCTTGCGGGAGGGGAGACCCAGTACTTC
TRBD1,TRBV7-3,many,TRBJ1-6,CASSLGGPGQGNSPLHF,TGTGCCAGCAGCTTAGGCGGTCCGGGACAGGGGAATTCACCCCTCCACTTT
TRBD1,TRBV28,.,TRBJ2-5,CASSSTGGWETQYF,TGTGCCAGCAGTTCAACAGGGGGATGGGAGACCCAGTACTTC
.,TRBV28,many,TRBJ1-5,CASTTRPGGNQPQHF,TGTGCCAGCACCACCCGTCCAGGGGGCAATCAGCCCCAGCATTTT
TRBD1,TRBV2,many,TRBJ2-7,CASSDDGTGPGEQYF,TGTGCCAGCAGTGACGACGGGACAGGTCCTGGCGAGCAGTACTTC
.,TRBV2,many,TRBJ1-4,CASSGQGLGNEKLFF,TGTGCCAGCAGTGGTCAAGGCCTTGGTAATGAAAAACTGTTTTTT
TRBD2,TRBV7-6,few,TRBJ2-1,CASSNGTSGTYNEQFF,TGTGCCAGCAGCAATGGGACTAGCGGGACGTACAATGAGCAGTTCTTC
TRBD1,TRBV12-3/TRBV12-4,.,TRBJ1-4,CASRRTGLEKLFF,TGTGCCAGCAGAAGGACAGGGCTGGAAAAACTGTTTTTT
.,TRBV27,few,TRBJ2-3,CASSSFTDTQYF,TGTGCCAGCAGTTCCTTCACAGATACGCAGTATTTT
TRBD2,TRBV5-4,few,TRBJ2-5,CASSLESGRVRETQYF,TGTGCCAGCAGCTTGGAGAGCGGGAGGGTGCGAGAGACCCAGTACTTC
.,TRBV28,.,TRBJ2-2,CASSSHRGPSNTGELFF,TGTGCCAGCAGTTCCCACCGGGGGCCTTCGAACACCGGGGAGCTGTTTTTT
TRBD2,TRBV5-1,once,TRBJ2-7,CASRGRDEQYF,TGCGCCAGCAGAGGGAGGGACGAGCAGTACTTC
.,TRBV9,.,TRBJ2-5,CASSPPLQETQYF,TGTGCCAGCAGCCCCCCGCTCCAAGAGACCCAGTACTTC
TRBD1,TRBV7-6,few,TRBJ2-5,CASSFRDRGYETQYF,TGTGCCAGCAGCTTCAGGGACAGGGGGTATGAGACCCAGTACTTC
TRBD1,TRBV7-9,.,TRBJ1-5,CASSVGTANQPQHF,TGTGCCAGCAGCGTGGGGACAGCAAATCAGCCCCAGCATTTT
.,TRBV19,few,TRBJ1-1,CAAGLPTEAFF,TGTGCTGCTGGGCTGCCCACTGAAGCTTTCTTT
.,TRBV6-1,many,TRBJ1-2,CASIGGGANYGYTF,TGTGCCAGCATAGGGGGGGGTGCGAACTATGGCTACACCTTC
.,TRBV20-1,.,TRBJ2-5,CSASLGLGWQETQYF,TGCAGTGCTAGTCTAGGTTTGGGCTGGCAAGAGACCCAGTACTTC
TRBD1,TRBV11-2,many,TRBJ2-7,CASSQGQGTVSYEQYF,TGTGCCAGCAGCCAAGGACAGGGTACTGTTTCCTACGAGCAGTACTTC
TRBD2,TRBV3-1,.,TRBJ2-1,CASSPFSSGRHNEQFF,TGTGCCAGCAGCCCCTTTTCTAGCGGGAGGCACAATGAGCAGTTCTTC
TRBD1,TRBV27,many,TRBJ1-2,CASSDLGTGDYGYTF,TGTGCCAGCAGTGATCTCGGGACAGGGGACTATGGCTACACCTTC
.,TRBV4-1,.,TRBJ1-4,CASSLDPGGDLQKLFF,TGCGCCAGCAGCCTCGATCCTGGGGGGGATCTCCAAAAACTGTTTTTT
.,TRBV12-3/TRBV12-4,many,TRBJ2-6,CASSILLVGANVLTF,TGTGCCAGCAGCATCCTTTTGGTTGGGGCCAACGTCCTGACTTTC
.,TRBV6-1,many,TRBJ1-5,CASSEKGAGVGGNQPQHF,TGTGCCAGCAGTGAGAAGGGCGCAGGGGTGGGAGGCAATCAGCCCCAGCATTTT
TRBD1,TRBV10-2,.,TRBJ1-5,CASRGRGRVQPQHF,TGCGCCAGCAGGGGCAGGGGGCGCGTTCAGCCCCAGCATTTT
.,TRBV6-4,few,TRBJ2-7,CASSYPQGYEQYF,TGTGCCAGCAGTTACCCCCAGGGGTACGAGCAGTACTTC
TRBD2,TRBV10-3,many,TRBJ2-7,CAIGSSGTYEQYF,TGTGCCATCGGTTCTAGCGGAACCTACGAGCAGTACTTC
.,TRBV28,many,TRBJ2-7,CASSSPGPKTYEQYF,TGTGCCAGCAGTTCCCCCGGGCCAAAAACCTACGAGCAGTACTTC
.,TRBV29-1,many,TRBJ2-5,CSVDLLGGSAPQETQYF,TGCAGCGTTGATCTCCTCGGAGGGAGCGCTCCACAAGAGACCCAGTACTTC
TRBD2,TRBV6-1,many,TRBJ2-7,CASSSSGSMYEQYF,TGTGCCAGCAGCAGTAGCGGGAGCATGTACGAGCAGTACTTC